The 27 T cell receptor beta chains below come from one sample, sequenced in a study of T cells in Graves' hyperthyroidism and ophthalmopathy. Researchers amplified the TCR beta CDR3 regions from RNA transcripts. Using the HTBI primer set, a first-round RT-PCR was run on the TCR CDR3. TCRdb used MiXCR to reprocess the multiplex PCR reads, holding one entry per CDR3 protein. The sample includes hundreds of thousands of distinct CDR3 sequences, 16% seen only once; the top ten take roughly 18%. The sample taken for sequencing was blood. The receptors were gathered from a woman between 18 and 30 years old with Graves' hyperthyroidism.

The chain recombines TRBV5-1 with TRBJ1-1, with TRBD1 as a possible D gene (6 bases). Germline values: CDR1 SGHRS, CDR2 YFSETQ. V was cut by 4 bases and J by 4 bases, with 11 bases left in between. The CDR3 has 13 amino acids. CDR3 amino acids: CASSLTGFTEAFF. For the CDR3, the DNA is TGCGCCAGCAGCCTCACAGGGTTCACTGAAGCTTTCTTT.

V usage is TRBV7-2 and J usage is TRBJ1-4; D is unclear. CDR1 and CDR2 (germline): SGHTA, FQGNSA. The CDR3 contains 13 residues. Trimming shortened V by 3 bases and J by 8 bases, and 10 bases separated the two germline ends. This chain's CDR3 is CASSFSRREKLFF. In DNA form, the CDR3 reads TGTGCCAGCAGCTTTTCTAGGCGGGAAAAACTGTTTTTT.

The chain employs TRBV6-5 and TRBJ2-2; D gene unclear. The germline CDR1 and CDR2 sequences are MNHEY and SVGAGI. The CDR3 covers 15 residues. V lost 0 bases, J lost 3 bases, and 8 bases lay in between. The CDR3 nucleotides are TGTGCCAGCAGTTACTCCCCAGCACACACCGGGGAGCTGTTTTTT. It codes for CASSYSPAHTGELFF.

There are many counts of this clonotype. The chain employs TRBV6-2 or TRBV6-3 and TRBJ1-6; D unresolved. Germline CDR1 MNHEY, CDR2 SVGEGT. Trimming pared 3 bases from V and 10 bases from J, leaving 13 bases between. CDR3 length: 14 residues. The CDR3 loop is CASSYEGRRSPLHF. The CDR3 bases are TGTGCCAGCAGTTATGAAGGACGGAGATCACCCCTCCACTTT.

This clonotype was found many times. V is TRBV15 and J is TRBJ2-5; D perhaps matches TRBD2 (5 bases). Trimming removed 6 bases at V and 0 bases at J, with 14 bases between. There are 15 residues in the CDR3. Germline assignment: CDR1 LNHNV and CDR2 YYDKDF (reference sequence). The CDR3 nucleotides are TGTGCCACCAGAGCTATCGGGGTATACCAAGAGACCCAGTACTTC. Translated, it gives CATRAIGVYQETQYF.

This clonotype was detected ten times or more. V is TRBV11-2 and J is TRBJ2-3, with D possibly TRBD1 on 6 matching bases. The CDR3 spans 16 residues. V was cut by 6 bases and J by 1 base, with 17 bases left in between. From germline, CDR1 is SGHAT and CDR2 FQNNGV. The CDR3 reads CASSQSLGQRTDTQYF. The CDR3, as DNA: TGTGCCAGCAGTCAATCCCTTGGACAGCGCACAGATACGCAGTATTTT. The full variable domain, completed using reference TRBV11-2 and TRBJ2-3, is EAGVAQSPRYKIIEKRQSVAFWCNPISGHATLYWYQQILGQGPKLLIQFQNNGVVDDSQLPKDRFSAERLKGVDSTLKIQPAKLEDSAVYLCASSQSLGQRTDTQYFGPGTRLTVL.

This clonotype was seen only a few times. The chain employs TRBV29-1 and TRBJ2-1; TRBD2 matches at 10 bases. This CDR3 is built from 16 residues. Germline V gene lookup returns CDR1 SQVTM and CDR2 ANQGSEA. The trim removed 5 bases at V and 2 bases at J, leaving 9 bases unmatched. The CDR3 protein is CSVPRLAGLPYNEQFF. CDR3 nucleotide sequence: TGCAGCGTTCCAAGACTAGCGGGCCTGCCCTACAATGAGCAGTTCTTC.

The J gene is TRBJ2-5, the V gene TRBV10-1; D may be TRBD2 (7 bases). The germline CDR1 and CDR2 sequences are WNHNN and SYGVQD (reference sequence). This CDR3 spans 17 amino acids. The V end was cut by 0 bases, the J end by 5 bases, with 19 bases between. CDR3 sequence: CASSESGRRTGFETQYF. In DNA, the CDR3 is TGCGCCAGCAGTGAGTCCGGGAGGCGAACAGGGTTTGAGACCCAGTACTTC.

At least ten counts were recorded for this clonotype. The chain uses TRBV7-3 and TRBJ2-3, with TRBD2 as a possible D gene (6 bases). This CDR3 has 15 residues. Germline-derived CDR1 and CDR2 are SGHTA and FQGTGA. V lost 4 bases and J 4 bases, leaving 15 bases between the germline ends. The CDR3 spells CASSSGGGMADTQYF. The CDR3 DNA reads TGTGCCAGCAGCTCCGGTGGGGGGATGGCAGATACGCAGTATTTT.

This clonotype was observed many times. This chain uses TRBV10-3 with TRBJ2-6; no definite D call. With 4 bases removed from V and 0 bases from J, the gap between germline ends came to 10 bases. The CDR3 sequence is 16 residues long. The germline V gene encodes CDR1 ENHRY and CDR2 SYGVKD. CDR3 sequence (DNA): TGTGCCATCAGTGTGAAACAGAGCTCTGGGGCCAACGTCCTGACTTTC. This codes for CAISVKQSSGANVLTF.

This clonotype was recorded many times. This chain links TRBV29-1 with TRBJ2-5; no reliable D call. The CDR3 spans 13 residues. The V and J ends lost 7 bases and 1 base respectively, with 13 bases between them. The germline gives CDR1 SQVTM, CDR2 ANQGSEA. The CDR3 here is CSASSVLQETQYF. The CDR3 DNA follows: TGCAGCGCCTCCTCGGTTCTCCAAGAGACCCAGTACTTC.

The chain links TRBV20-1 to TRBJ2-1; 8 bases fit TRBD1. The CDR3 is 14 amino acids. The germline V gene encodes CDR1 DFQATT and CDR2 SNEGSKA (reference sequence). With 3 bases clipped from V and 6 bases from J, the junction kept 7 bases outside the gene matches. This chain's CDR3 is CSASAQGAGNEQFF. The CDR3 DNA follows: TGCAGTGCTAGTGCGCAGGGGGCGGGCAATGAGCAGTTCTTC.

In its sample, this clonotype was seen many times. The chain uses TRBV7-2 and TRBJ2-5, with unresolved D. V lost 5 bases, J lost 7 bases, and 17 bases lay in between. The V gene's germline CDR1 is SGHTA and CDR2 FQGNSA. CDR3 length: 14 residues. The CDR3 region is CASSQLGPPRTQYF. DNA for the CDR3: TGTGCCAGCAGCCAGCTCGGTCCCCCCCGGACCCAGTACTTC. Looking up the rest from reference TRBV7-2 and TRBJ2-5 gives the full variable domain: GAGVSQSPSNKVTEKGKDVELRCDPISGHTALYWYRQSLGQGLEFLIYFQGNSAPDKSGLPSDRFSAERTGGSVSTLTIQRTQQEDSAVYLCASSQLGPPRTQYFGPGTRLLVL.

In its sample, this clonotype was seen many times. This chain uses TRBV29-1 with TRBJ1-2; D may be TRBD1 (5 bases). This CDR3 comprises 14 residues. Germline lookup yields CDR1 SQVTM and CDR2 ANQGSEA. Trimming left V 4 bases short and J 3 bases short, with 15 bases between. The CDR3 nucleotides read TGCAGCGTTGGATTGACGGGAGGGGACTATGGCTACACCTTC. As protein: CSVGLTGGDYGYTF.

This clonotype showed up just a few times. This chain joins TRBV7-9 and TRBJ2-1; TRBD2 matches at 11 bases. Germline V gene sequence: CDR1 SEHNR, CDR2 FQNEAQ (reference sequence). There are 15 residues in the CDR3. The junction had 5 bases not matched to a gene; V was cut back by 5 bases and J by 5 bases. The CDR3 loop reads CASSASGLADNEQFF. The CDR3 DNA reads as TGTGCCAGCAGCGCCTCGGGACTAGCGGACAATGAGCAGTTCTTC.

The chain joins TRBV7-9 to TRBJ2-1; 7 nucleotides align to TRBD1. CDR1 and CDR2 (germline): SEHNR, FQNEAQ (reference sequence). Trimming cost V 5 bases and J 5 bases; bases outside gene matches: 9. The CDR3 covers 15 residues. The CDR3 loop is CASSPQGTVNNEQFF. CDR3 nucleotide sequence: TGTGCCAGCAGCCCCCAGGGGACAGTCAACAATGAGCAGTTCTTC. The full variable domain, in which reference TRBV7-9 and TRBJ2-1 provide the parts outside the CDR3, is DTGVSQNPRHKITKRGQNVTFRCDPISEHNRLYWYRQTLGQGPEFLTYFQNEAQLEKSRLLSDRFSAERPKGSFSTLEIQRTEQGDSAMYLCASSPQGTVNNEQFFGPGTRLTVL.

The chain employs TRBV7-8 and TRBJ1-4; possibly TRBD1 for D (6 bases). The V gene lost 6 bases and the J gene lost 8 bases, with 25 bases spanning the gap. This CDR3 is built from 17 residues. Per germline, CDR1 SGHVS and CDR2 FQNEAQ. The CDR3 DNA reads as TGTGCCAGCAGTAGATTGGGATCAGGGGTTCTTCGAGAAAAACTGTTTTTT. This translates into CASSRLGSGVLREKLFF.

The table lists this clonotype with many counts. J is TRBJ1-1 and V is TRBV6-5; the D is unclear. Trimming removed 4 bases from V and 2 bases from J, with 14 bases in between. This CDR3 contains 15 residues. Germline V gene data show CDR1 as MNHEY and CDR2 as SVGAGI. CDR3 coding DNA: TGTGCCAGCAGTTTCGACGGCGTGGGCAACACTGAAGCTTTCTTT. Translated, it gives CASSFDGVGNTEAFF.

This clonotype has at least ten counts. The chain couples TRBV6-2 or TRBV6-3 to TRBJ1-6; no firm D call. Per the germline V gene, CDR1 is MNHEY and CDR2 is SVGEGT. The CDR3 spans 11 residues. Between the trimmed V and J ends, which lost 6 bases and 7 bases, there was a span of 4 bases. CDR3 DNA: TGTGCCAGCAGCTCAAATTCACCCCTCCACTTT. This gives the protein CASSSNSPLHF.

This clonotype was found many times. The J gene is TRBJ1-6, the V gene TRBV20-1; the D is unclear. Germline V CDR1 and CDR2: DFQATT, SNEGSKA (reference sequence). V lost 0 bases, J lost 10 bases, and 13 bases lay in between. This CDR3 contains 14 residues. The CDR3 coding sequence is TGCAGTGCTAGAGATCCCCTTGAACTGTCACCCCTCCACTTT. Protein: CSARDPLELSPLHF.

This clonotype turned up a few times. The rearrangement links TRBV10-3 to TRBJ2-7, with 7 bases that match TRBD2. The germline CDR1 and CDR2 sequences are ENHRY and SYGVKD. The CDR3 has 13 amino acids. With 4 bases clipped from V and 1 base from J, the junction kept 1 base outside the gene matches. CDR3 loop: CAISVGGSYEQYF. As DNA, the CDR3 is TGTGCCATCAGTGTGGGGGGGTCCTACGAGCAGTACTTC.

In regard to this clonotype: Just one base apart from a much larger clone, this may be a read error. The V gene is TRBV7-9, the J gene TRBJ2-5; 8 positions match TRBD1. This CDR3 comprises 15 residues. Germline CDR1 reads SEHNR; CDR2 reads FQNEAQ (reference sequence). DNA for the CDR3: TGTGCCAGCAGCGCAACAGGGGGAGGCCAAGAGACCCGGTACTTC. The encoded protein is CASSATGGGQETRYF.

The chain combines TRBV2 with TRBJ1-2; TRBD1 agrees at 9 bases. Germline values: CDR1 SNHLY, CDR2 FYNNEI. Trimming took 8 bases from V and 5 from J; bases not matched to a gene: 12. The CDR3 totals 15 residues. The CDR3, as DNA: TGTGCCAGCTTATACAGGGGGCGAGGGATTTATGGCTACACCTTC. As protein: CASLYRGRGIYGYTF.

This clonotype occurred many times. The CDR3 DNA reads as TGTGCCAGCAGCTTACTGGGACAGGGAGGTGGCGAGCAGTACTTC. Its protein product is CASSLLGQGGGEQYF. The V and J genes are TRBV7-2 and TRBJ2-7; 9 nucleotides align to TRBD1. The J segment lost 6 bases and the V segment lost 2 bases, leaving 8 bases of the junction unmatched. This CDR3 is 15 amino acids long. Germline values: CDR1 SGHTA, CDR2 FQGNSA.

A word on this clonotype: Given a much more abundant clone one base away, this may be a read error. The chain couples TRBV7-2 to TRBJ1-4; D is ambiguous. V was shortened by 6 bases and J by 6 bases, with 8 bases between the two germline ends. Germline V gives CDR1 SGHTA, CDR2 FQGNSA. The CDR3 covers 12 residues. The CDR3 here is CASRPGDEKLFF. CDR3 DNA: TGTGCCAGCAGACCCGGGGATGAAAAACTGTTTTTT.

The table lists this clonotype with many counts. The V gene is TRBV7-2, the J gene TRBJ2-7; 14 bases map to TRBD2. This CDR3 has 15 residues. J was trimmed by 2 bases and V by 8 bases; bases with no gene match: 5. Germline CDR1 reads SGHTA; CDR2 reads FQGNSA. The CDR3 DNA sequence: TGTGCCAGCGGACTAGCGGGGGGCACCGCCTACGAGCAGTACTTC. Encoded protein: CASGLAGGTAYEQYF.

In its sample, this clonotype was seen many times. The chain joins TRBV12-3 or TRBV12-4 to TRBJ1-5; 7 bases are a match to TRBD1. The CDR3 runs to 15 residues. Trimming took 6 bases from V and 3 from J; bases not matched to a gene: 8. The CDR3 nucleotides are TGTGCCAGCAGCCTCCAGGGGGAAACCAATCAGCCCCAGCATTTT. This sequence encodes CASSLQGETNQPQHF.